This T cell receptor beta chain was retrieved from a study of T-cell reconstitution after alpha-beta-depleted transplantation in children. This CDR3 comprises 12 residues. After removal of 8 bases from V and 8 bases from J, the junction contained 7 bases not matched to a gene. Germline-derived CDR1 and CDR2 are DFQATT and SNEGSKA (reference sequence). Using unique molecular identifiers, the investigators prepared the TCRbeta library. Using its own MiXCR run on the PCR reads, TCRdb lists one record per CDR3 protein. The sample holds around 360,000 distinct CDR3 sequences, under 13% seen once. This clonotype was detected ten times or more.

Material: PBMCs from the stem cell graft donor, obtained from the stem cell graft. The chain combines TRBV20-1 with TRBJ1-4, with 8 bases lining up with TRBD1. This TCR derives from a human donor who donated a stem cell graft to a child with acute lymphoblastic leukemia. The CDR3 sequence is CSQRTGNEKLFF. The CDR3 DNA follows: TGCAGTCAACGGACAGGGAACGAAAAACTGTTTTTT.